A selection of T cell receptor beta chains follows, all from one sample in a study of monozygotic twins with inflammatory bowel disease. TCRdb re-called the 5' RACE reads and gives one entry per CDR3 protein, without DNA. The sample spans 330,000 or so distinct CDR3 sequences; the ten largest clones claim around 2%. The sequenced sample was blood. These receptor sequences come from a human donor with ulcerative colitis or Crohn's disease, or a healthy co-twin of an affected twin (not recorded which). The CDR3 runs from the conserved cysteine through the conserved F or W. Fields, in order: J gene, V gene, CDR3 length, CDR3 protein.

TRBJ2-6 TRBV7-2 15 CASSFGPTGANVLTF
TRBJ2-7 TRBV4-3 16 CASSPSAGTGAYEQYF
TRBJ2-3 TRBV30 15 CAWSAFGGSTDTQYF
TRBJ2-3 TRBV20-1 13 CSATWRGADTQYF
TRBJ2-7 TRBV7-9 13 CASSGWGGIEQYF
TRBJ2-7 TRBV6-1 16 CATRVFGEGGSYEQYF
TRBJ2-3 TRBV7-2 16 CASRSPSPAGTDTQYF
TRBJ2-7 TRBV12-3/TRBV12-4 15 CASAKGSRRGGEQYF
TRBJ1-1 TRBV12-3/TRBV12-4 14 CASSLTGLHTEAFF
TRBJ2-7 TRBV28 14 CASSLKGKGGEQYF
TRBJ1-1 TRBV30 11 CSRGLGTEAFF
TRBJ2-1 TRBV20-1 14 CSARLASGSHEQFF